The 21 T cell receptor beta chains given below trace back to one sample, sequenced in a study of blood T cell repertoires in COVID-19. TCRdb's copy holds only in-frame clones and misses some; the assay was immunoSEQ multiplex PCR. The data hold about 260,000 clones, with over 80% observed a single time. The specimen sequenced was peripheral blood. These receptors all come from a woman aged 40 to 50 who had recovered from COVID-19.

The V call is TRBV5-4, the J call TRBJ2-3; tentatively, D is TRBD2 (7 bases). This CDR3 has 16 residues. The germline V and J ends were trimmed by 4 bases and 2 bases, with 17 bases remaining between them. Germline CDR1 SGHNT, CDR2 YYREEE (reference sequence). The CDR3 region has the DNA TGTGCCAGCAGCGTACGTAGGGGGGGAGACACAGATACGCAGTATTTT. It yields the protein CASSVRRGGDTDTQYF. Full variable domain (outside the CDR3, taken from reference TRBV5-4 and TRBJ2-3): ETGVTQSPTHLIKTRGQQVTLRCSSQSGHNTVSWYQQALGQGPQFIFQYYREEENGRGNFPPRFSGLQFPNYSSELNVNALELDDSALYLCASSVRRGGDTDTQYFGPGTRLTVL.

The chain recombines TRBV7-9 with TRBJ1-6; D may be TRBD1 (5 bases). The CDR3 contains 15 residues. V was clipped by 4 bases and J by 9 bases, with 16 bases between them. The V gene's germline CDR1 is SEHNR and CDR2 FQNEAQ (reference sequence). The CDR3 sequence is CASSSNRDGGSPLHF. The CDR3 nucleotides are TGTGCCAGCAGCTCTAACCGGGACGGGGGTTCACCCCTCCACTTT.

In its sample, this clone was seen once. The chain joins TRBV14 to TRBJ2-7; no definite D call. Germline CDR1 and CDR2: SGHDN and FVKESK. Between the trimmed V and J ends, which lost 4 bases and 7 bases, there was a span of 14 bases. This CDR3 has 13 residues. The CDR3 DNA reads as TGTGCCAGCAGCCTTCGACTGGTGTTGGAGCAGTACTTC. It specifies CASSLRLVLEQYF.

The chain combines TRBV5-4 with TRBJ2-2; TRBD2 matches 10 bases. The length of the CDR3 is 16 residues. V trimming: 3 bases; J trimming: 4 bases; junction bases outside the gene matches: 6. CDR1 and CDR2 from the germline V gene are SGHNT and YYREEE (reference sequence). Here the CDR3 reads CASSYTSGEPTGELFF. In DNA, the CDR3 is TGTGCCAGCAGCTACACTAGCGGGGAGCCCACCGGGGAGCTGTTTTTT.

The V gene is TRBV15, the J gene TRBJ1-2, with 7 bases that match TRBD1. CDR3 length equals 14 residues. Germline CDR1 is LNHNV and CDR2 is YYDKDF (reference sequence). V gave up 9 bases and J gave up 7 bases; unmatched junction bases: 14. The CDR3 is CATTPDRDRSGYTF. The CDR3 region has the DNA TGTGCCACAACCCCCGACAGGGATCGGAGTGGCTACACCTTC.

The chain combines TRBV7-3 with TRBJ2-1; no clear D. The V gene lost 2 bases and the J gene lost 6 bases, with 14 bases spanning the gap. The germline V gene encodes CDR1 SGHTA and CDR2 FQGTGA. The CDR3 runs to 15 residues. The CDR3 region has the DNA TGTGCCAGCAGCTTAGAGGCGGTTACCTCCAATGAGCAGTTCTTC. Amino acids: CASSLEAVTSNEQFF.

The CDR3 loop reads CASSLAGGTGTEAFF. DNA for the CDR3: TGTGCCAGCAGCTTAGCAGGGGGCACGGGCACTGAAGCTTTCTTT. The chain is built from TRBV11-3 and TRBJ1-1, with 8 bases matching TRBD1. V shed 1 base and J 4 bases; nucleotides not matched to a gene: 5. Germline V gene lookup returns CDR1 SGHNT and CDR2 YENEEA. This CDR3 spans 15 amino acids.

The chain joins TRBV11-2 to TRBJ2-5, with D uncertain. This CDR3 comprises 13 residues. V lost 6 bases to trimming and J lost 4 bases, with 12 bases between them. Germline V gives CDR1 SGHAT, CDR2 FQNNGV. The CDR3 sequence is CASRATLSETQYF. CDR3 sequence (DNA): TGTGCCAGCAGAGCTACGTTATCAGAGACCCAGTACTTC.

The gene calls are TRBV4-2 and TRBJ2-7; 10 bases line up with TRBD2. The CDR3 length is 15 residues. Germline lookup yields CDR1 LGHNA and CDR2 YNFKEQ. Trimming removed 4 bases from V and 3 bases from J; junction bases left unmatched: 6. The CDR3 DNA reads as TGTGCCAGCAGCCCAATAGCGGGGGGCGGCTACGAGCAGTACTTC. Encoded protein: CASSPIAGGGYEQYF.

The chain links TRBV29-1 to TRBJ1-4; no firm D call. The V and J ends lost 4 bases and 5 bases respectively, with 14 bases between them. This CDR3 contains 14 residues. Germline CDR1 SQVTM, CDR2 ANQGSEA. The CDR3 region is CSVALVPGNEKLFF. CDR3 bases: TGCAGCGTTGCCTTGGTACCCGGGAATGAAAAACTGTTTTTT.

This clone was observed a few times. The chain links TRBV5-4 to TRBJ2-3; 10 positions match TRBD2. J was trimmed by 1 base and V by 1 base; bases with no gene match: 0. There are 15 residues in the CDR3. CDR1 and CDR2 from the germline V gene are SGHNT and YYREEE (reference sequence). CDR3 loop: CASSLSGGGTDTQYF. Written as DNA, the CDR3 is TGTGCCAGCAGCTTGAGCGGGGGGGGCACAGATACGCAGTATTTT.

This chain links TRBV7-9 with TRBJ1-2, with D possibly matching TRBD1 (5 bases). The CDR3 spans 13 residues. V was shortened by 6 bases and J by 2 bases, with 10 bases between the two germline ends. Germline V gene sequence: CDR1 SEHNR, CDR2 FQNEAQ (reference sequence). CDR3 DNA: TGTGCCAGCAGAAGGGGATCCAACTATGGCTACACCTTC. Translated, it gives CASRRGSNYGYTF.

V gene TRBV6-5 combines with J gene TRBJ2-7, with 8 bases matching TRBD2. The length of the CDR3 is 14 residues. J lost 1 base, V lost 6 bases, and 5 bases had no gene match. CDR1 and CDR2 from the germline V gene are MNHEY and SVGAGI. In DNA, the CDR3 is TGTGCCAGCAGGACAGCGGGGGCATCCTACGAGCAGTACTTC. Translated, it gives CASRTAGASYEQYF.

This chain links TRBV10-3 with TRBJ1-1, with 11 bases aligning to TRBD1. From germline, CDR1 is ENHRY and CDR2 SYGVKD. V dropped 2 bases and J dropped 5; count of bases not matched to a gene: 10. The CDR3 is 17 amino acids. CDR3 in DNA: TGTGCCATCAGTGAGCCCGGTCGGGACAGGGGGGGTACTGAAGCTTTCTTT. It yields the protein CAISEPGRDRGGTEAFF.

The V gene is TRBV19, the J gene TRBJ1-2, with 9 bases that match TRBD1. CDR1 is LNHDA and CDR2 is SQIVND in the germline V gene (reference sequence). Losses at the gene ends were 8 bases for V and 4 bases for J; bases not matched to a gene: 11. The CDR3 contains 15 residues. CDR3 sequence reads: CASGPGGTGFYGYTF. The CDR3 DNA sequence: TGTGCCAGTGGCCCCGGGGGGACAGGGTTCTATGGCTACACCTTC.

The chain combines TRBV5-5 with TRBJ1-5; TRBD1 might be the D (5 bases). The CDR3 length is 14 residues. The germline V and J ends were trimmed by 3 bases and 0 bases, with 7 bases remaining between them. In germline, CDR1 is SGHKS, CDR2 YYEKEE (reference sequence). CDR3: CASSWGNSNQPQHF. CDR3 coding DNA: TGTGCCAGCAGCTGGGGCAATAGCAATCAGCCCCAGCATTTT.

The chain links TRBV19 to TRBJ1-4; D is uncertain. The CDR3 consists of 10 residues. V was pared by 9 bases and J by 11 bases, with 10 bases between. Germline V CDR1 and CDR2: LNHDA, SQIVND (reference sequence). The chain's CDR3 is CASYPGKLFF. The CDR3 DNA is TGTGCCAGCTACCCGGGGAAACTGTTTTTT. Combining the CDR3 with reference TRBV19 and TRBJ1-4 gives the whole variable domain DGGITQSPKYLFRKEGQNVTLSCEQNLNHDAMYWYRQDPGQGLRLIYYSQIVNDFQKGDIAEGYSVSREKKESFPLTVTSAQKNPTAFYLCASYPGKLFFGSGTQLSVL.

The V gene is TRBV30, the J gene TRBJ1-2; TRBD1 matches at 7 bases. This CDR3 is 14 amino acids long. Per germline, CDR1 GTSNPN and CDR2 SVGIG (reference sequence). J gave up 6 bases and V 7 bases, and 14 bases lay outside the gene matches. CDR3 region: CASPGQDKGDGYTF. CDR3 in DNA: TGTGCCTCCCCCGGACAGGACAAGGGGGATGGCTACACCTTC. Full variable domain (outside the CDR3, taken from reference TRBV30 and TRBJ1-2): SQTIHQWPATLVQPVGSPLSLECTVEGTSNPNLYWYRQAAGRGLQLLFYSVGIGQISSEVPQNLSASRPQDRQFILSSKKLLLSDSGFYLCASPGQDKGDGYTFGSGTRLTVV.

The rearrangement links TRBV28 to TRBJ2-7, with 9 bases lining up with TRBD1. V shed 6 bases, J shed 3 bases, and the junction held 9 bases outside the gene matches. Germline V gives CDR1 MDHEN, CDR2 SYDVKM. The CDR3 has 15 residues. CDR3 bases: TGTGCCAGCAGGGGGACCGGGACAGGGAGCTACGAGCAGTACTTC. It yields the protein CASRGTGTGSYEQYF.

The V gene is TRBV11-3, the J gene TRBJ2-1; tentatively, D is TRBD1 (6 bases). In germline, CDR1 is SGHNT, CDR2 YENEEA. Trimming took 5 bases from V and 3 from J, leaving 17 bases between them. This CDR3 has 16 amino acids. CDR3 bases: TGTGCCAGCAGCCCAAACCCGGACAGAGGCTACAATGAGCAGTTCTTC. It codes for CASSPNPDRGYNEQFF.

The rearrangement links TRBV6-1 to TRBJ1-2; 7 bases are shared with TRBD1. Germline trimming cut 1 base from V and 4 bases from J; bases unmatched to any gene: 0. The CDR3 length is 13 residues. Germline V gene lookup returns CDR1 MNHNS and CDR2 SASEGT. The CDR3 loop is CASSEDRGYGYTF. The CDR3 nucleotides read TGTGCCAGCAGTGAAGACAGGGGCTATGGCTACACCTTC.